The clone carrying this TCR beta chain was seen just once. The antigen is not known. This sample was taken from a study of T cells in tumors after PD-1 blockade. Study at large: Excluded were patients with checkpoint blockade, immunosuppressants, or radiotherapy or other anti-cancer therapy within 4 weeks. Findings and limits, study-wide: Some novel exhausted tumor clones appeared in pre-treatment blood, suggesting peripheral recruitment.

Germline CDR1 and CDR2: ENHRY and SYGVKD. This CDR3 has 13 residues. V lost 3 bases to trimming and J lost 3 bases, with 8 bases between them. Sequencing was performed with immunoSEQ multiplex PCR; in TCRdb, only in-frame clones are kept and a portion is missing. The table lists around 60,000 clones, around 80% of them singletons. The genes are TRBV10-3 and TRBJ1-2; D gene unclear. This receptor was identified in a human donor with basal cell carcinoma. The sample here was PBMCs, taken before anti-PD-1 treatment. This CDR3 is CAISDLQHYGYTF. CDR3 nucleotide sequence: TGTGCCATCAGTGATCTACAGCACTATGGCTACACCTTC.